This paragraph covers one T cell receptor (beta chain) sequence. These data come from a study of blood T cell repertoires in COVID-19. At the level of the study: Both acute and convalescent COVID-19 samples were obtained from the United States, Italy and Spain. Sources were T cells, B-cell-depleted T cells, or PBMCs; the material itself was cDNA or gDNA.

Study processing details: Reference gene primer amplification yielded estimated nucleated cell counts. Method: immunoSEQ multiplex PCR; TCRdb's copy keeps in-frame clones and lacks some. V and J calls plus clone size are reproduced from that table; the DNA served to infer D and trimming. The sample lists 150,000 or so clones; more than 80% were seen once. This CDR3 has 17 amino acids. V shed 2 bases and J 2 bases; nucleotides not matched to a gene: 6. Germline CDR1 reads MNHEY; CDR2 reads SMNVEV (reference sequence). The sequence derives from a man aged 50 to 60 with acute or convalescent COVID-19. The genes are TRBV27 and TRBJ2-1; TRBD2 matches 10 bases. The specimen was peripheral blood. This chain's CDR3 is CASSLTLAGAAYNEQFF. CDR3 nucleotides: TGTGCCAGCAGTTTAACCCTAGCGGGGGCAGCCTACAATGAGCAGTTCTTC.